This T cell receptor (beta chain) came from a study of cytomegalovirus exposure and HLA in healthy donors. Regarding the study as a whole: Cytomegalovirus status, reportedly, was diagnosed with high specificity and sensitivity by the classifier.

Concerning this clone: What it recognizes is unknown.

V lost 4 bases, J lost 2 bases, and 8 bases stayed unmatched. The CDR3 extends over 15 amino acids. Germline V gene data show CDR1 as SGHDN and CDR2 as FVKESK. Assay used: immunoSEQ multiplex PCR; TCRdb lists only in-frame clones, some missing. The sample consists of under 85,000 clones, nearly 95% of them appearing once. The clonotype comes from a man between 18 and 29 years old in good health and CMV-seropositive. This chain joins TRBV14 and TRBJ2-7; 7 nucleotides match TRBD1. The sequencing input was PBMCs. The CDR3 region is CASSRFRQGTYEQYF. The CDR3 DNA sequence: TGTGCCAGCAGCCGATTTAGACAGGGCACCTACGAGCAGTACTTC.